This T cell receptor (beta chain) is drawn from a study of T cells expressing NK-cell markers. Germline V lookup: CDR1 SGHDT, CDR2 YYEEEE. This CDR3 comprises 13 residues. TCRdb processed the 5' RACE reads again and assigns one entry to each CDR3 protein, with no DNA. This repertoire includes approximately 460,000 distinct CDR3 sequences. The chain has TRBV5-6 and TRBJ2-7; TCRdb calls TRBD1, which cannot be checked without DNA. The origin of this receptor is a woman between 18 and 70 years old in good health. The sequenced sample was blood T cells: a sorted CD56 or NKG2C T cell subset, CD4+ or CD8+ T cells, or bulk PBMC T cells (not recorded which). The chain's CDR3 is CASQHRLAYEQYF.